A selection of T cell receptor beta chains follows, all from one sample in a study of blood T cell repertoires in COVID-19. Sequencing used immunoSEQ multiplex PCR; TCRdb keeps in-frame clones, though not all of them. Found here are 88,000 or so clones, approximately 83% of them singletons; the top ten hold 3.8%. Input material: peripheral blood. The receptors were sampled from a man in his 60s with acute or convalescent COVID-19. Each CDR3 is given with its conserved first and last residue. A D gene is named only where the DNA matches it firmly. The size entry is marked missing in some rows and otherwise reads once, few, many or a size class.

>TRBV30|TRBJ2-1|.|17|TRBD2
CAWAGLAGGVRGNEQFF
TGTGCCTGGGCGGGACTAGCGGGAGGAGTTCGGGGCAATGAGCAGTTCTTC
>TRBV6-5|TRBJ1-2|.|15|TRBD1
CASSYSVGQGRGYTF
TGTGCCAGCAGTTACTCGGTCGGACAGGGCCGGGGCTACACCTTC
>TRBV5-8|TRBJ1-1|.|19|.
CASSLVRGAVAVMNTEAFF
TGTGCCAGCAGCTTAGTCAGGGGCGCGGTGGCTGTAATGAACACTGAAGCTTTCTTT
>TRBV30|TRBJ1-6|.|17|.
CAWSVLGRGSYNSPLHF
TGTGCCTGGAGTGTACTGGGGAGGGGCTCCTATAATTCACCCCTCCACTTT
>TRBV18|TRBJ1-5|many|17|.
CASSPSNSPRSNQPQHF
TGTGCCAGCTCACCAAGTAACAGTCCCCGGAGCAATCAGCCCCAGCATTTT
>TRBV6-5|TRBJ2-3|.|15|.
CATRKGLPVPHTQYF
TGTGCCACGCGAAAGGGACTCCCGGTTCCACATACGCAGTATTTT
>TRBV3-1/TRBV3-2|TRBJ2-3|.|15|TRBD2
CASSQGTSGGHTQYF
TGTGCCAGCAGCCAAGGGACTAGCGGGGGACATACGCAGTATTTT
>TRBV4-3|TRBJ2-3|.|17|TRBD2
CASSQGGGGFSTDTQYF
TGCGCCAGCAGCCAAGGGGGCGGGGGGTTCAGCACAGATACGCAGTATTTT
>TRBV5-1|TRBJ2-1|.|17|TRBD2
CASSSGLAGGPLNEQFF
TGCGCCAGCAGCTCGGGACTAGCGGGAGGACCTTTGAATGAGCAGTTCTTC
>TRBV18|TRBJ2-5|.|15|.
CASSPPIGSGETQYF
TGTGCCAGCTCACCACCGATAGGATCGGGGGAGACCCAGTACTTC
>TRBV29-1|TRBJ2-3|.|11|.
CSFTLTDTQYF
TGCAGCTTTACTCTAACAGATACGCAGTATTTT
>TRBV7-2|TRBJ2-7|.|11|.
CASAAGNEQYF
TGTGCCAGCGCCGCAGGGAACGAGCAGTACTTC
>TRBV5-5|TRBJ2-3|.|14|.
CASSLETSTDTQYF
TGTGCCAGCAGCTTGGAGACTAGCACAGATACGCAGTATTTT
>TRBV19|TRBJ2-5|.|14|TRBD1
CASSATRGRGTQYF
TGTGCCAGTAGTGCGACCAGGGGGAGAGGGACCCAGTACTTC
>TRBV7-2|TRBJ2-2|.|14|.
CASSLNRAIGELFF
TGTGCCAGCAGCTTAAACAGGGCGATCGGGGAGCTGTTTTTT
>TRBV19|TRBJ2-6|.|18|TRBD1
CASSRRLGQSSGANVLTF
TGTGCCAGTAGTAGGAGACTGGGACAGAGCTCTGGGGCCAACGTCCTGACTTTC
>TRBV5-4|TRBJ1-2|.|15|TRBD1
CASSLPTGTASGYTF
TGTGCCAGCAGCTTGCCGACCGGGACAGCTTCTGGCTACACCTTC
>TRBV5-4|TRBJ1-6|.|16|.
CASSLYTSAHNSPLHF
TGTGCCAGCAGCTTGTACACCTCCGCTCATAATTCACCCCTCCACTTT
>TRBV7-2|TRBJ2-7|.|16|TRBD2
CASSSGTSGRTYEQYF
TGTGCCAGCAGCTCCGGGACTAGCGGGAGAACCTACGAGCAGTACTTC
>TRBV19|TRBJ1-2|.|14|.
CASSIGGADYGYTF
TGTGCCAGTAGTATAGGCGGGGCCGACTATGGCTACACCTTC
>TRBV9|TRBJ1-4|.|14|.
CASSVGATDEKLFF
TGTGCCAGCAGCGTAGGAGCTACGGATGAAAAACTGTTTTTT
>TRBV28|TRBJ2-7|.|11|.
CASSLGDEQYF
TGTGCCAGCAGTTTAGGAGACGAGCAGTACTTC
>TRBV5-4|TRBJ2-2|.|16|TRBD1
CASSPRGLPNTGELFF
TGTGCCAGCAGCCCCAGGGGGCTTCCCAACACCGGGGAGCTGTTTTTT
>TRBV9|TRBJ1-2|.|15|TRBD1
CASSVAGQVNYGYTF
TGTGCCAGCAGCGTCGCCGGACAGGTTAACTATGGCTACACCTTC
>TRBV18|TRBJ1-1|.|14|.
CASSGQSGRTEAFF
TGTGCCAGCTCAGGACAGTCGGGTCGGACTGAAGCTTTCTTT
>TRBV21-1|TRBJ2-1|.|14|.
CASAPGLAYNEQFF
TGTGCCAGCGCTCCGGGACTAGCGTACAATGAGCAGTTCTTC
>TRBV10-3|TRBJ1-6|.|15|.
CAISAQDRDNSPLHF
TGTGCCATCAGTGCCCAGGACAGAGATAATTCACCCCTCCACTTT
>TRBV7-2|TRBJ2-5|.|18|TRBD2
CASTDRGGGGAVTETQYF
TGTGCCAGCACCGACCGCGGGGGCGGGGGGGCCGTTACCGAGACCCAGTACTTC
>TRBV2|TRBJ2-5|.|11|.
CASNLLETQYF
TGTGCCAGCAATCTCCTTGAGACCCAGTACTTC
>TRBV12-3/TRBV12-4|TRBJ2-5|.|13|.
CASSFSGRETQYF
TGTGCCAGCAGTTTCAGCGGTCGGGAGACCCAGTACTTC
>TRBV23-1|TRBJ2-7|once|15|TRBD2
CASSDGLAGVYEQYF
TGCGCCAGCAGTGATGGACTAGCGGGAGTTTACGAGCAGTACTTC
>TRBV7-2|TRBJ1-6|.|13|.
CASSWKGDSPLHF
TGTGCCAGCAGCTGGAAAGGGGATTCACCCCTCCACTTT
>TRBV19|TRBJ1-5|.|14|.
CATLQGNGNQPQHF
TGTGCCACCCTTCAGGGGAATGGCAATCAGCCCCAGCATTTT
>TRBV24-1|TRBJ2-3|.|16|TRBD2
CATSGGLADSTDTQYF
TGTGCCACCAGTGGAGGGCTAGCGGATAGCACAGATACGCAGTATTTT
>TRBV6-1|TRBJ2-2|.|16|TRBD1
CASSEGYRGRTGELFF
TGTGCCAGCAGTGAAGGTTACAGGGGGCGGACCGGGGAGCTGTTTTTT
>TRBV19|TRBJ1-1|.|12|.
CASSLHILKAFF
TGTGCCAGTAGTCTCCACATATTGAAAGCTTTCTTT
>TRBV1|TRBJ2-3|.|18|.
CTSSGPAGGPISTDTQYF
TGCACCAGCAGCGGCCCAGCGGGGGGGCCGATCAGCACAGATACGCAGTATTTT
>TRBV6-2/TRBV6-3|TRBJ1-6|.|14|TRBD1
CASSPDRVYSPLHF
TGTGCCAGCAGTCCCGACAGGGTCTATTCACCCCTCCACTTT
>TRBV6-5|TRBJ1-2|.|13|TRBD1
CATEARGIYGYTF
TGTGCCACTGAGGCCAGGGGGATCTATGGCTACACCTTC
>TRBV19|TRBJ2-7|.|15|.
CASSLTGDGSYEQYF
TGTGCCAGTAGTCTCACGGGGGACGGGTCCTACGAGCAGTACTTC